Below are 10 T cell receptor beta chains sequenced from a single sample in a study of blood T cell repertoires in COVID-19. The protocol was immunoSEQ multiplex PCR, while the TCRdb copy is restricted to in-frame clones and leaves out a portion. The sample has approximately 150,000 clones, approximately 83% seen once. What was sequenced was peripheral blood. The receptor set was obtained from a man in his sixties or seventies with active or convalescent COVID-19.

The J gene is TRBJ1-2, the V gene TRBV19; TRBD1 might be the D (6 bases). The CDR3 is 13 residues long. Germline-derived CDR1 and CDR2 are LNHDA and SQIVND (reference sequence). The V and J ends lost 3 bases and 8 bases respectively, with 13 bases between them. The CDR3 reads CASSMDRREGYTF. Written as DNA, the CDR3 is TGTGCCAGTAGTATGGACAGAAGGGAGGGCTACACCTTC.

The V gene is TRBV29-1, the J gene TRBJ1-1; no clear D gene. V was shortened by 3 bases and J by 6 bases, with 8 bases between the two germline ends. CDR3 length equals 11 residues. Per germline, CDR1 SQVTM and CDR2 ANQGSEA. This CDR3 is CSVDGVAEAFF. The CDR3 DNA reads as TGCAGCGTTGACGGAGTTGCTGAAGCTTTCTTT.

V is TRBV4-3 and J is TRBJ2-7; D is undetermined. The CDR3 runs to 14 residues. Trimming pared 4 bases from V and 2 bases from J, leaving 12 bases between. The V gene's germline CDR1 is LGHNA and CDR2 YSLEER. CDR3 in amino acids: CASSPTSPPYEQYF. For the CDR3, the DNA is TGCGCCAGCAGCCCGACTTCGCCTCCCTACGAGCAGTACTTC.

The chain uses TRBV5-1 and TRBJ1-1; D not resolved. V lost 6 bases and J 11 bases, leaving 26 bases between the germline ends. Germline assignment: CDR1 SGHRS and CDR2 YFSETQ. This CDR3 region has 15 residues. As DNA, the CDR3 is TGCGCCAGCAATCTCCGGGAGCCACTATTTGAAGCGGCTTTCTTT. Translated: CASNLREPLFEAAFF.

The chain joins TRBV5-4 to TRBJ2-3; TRBD2 matches 9 bases. The V segment lost 0 bases and the J segment 2 bases; nucleotides outside the gene matches: 7. In germline, CDR1 is SGHNT, CDR2 YYREEE (reference sequence). The CDR3 is 17 amino acids. CDR3 amino acids: CASSLGPLAGPTDTQYF. The CDR3 bases are TGTGCCAGCAGCTTGGGCCCCCTAGCGGGACCCACAGATACGCAGTATTTT.

V is TRBV20-1 and J is TRBJ2-7; possibly TRBD1 for D (6 bases). Per germline, CDR1 DFQATT and CDR2 SNEGSKA (reference sequence). This CDR3 contains 11 residues. With 6 bases removed from V and 7 bases from J, the gap between germline ends came to 13 bases. CDR3 sequence reads: CSATGSREQYF. CDR3 nucleotides: TGCAGTGCCACAGGGTCGAGAGAGCAGTACTTC.

The chain joins TRBV28 to TRBJ1-2, with D tentatively TRBD1 (5 bases). The germline V gene encodes CDR1 MDHEN and CDR2 SYDVKM. This CDR3 comprises 14 residues. Deletions cut 8 bases from V and 8 bases from J, with 21 bases between. CDR3: CASFSGTLVGGYTF. Written as DNA, the CDR3 is TGTGCCAGCTTCTCCGGGACTTTAGTGGGGGGCTACACCTTC.

A few counts support this clone. The chain links TRBV7-2 to TRBJ2-5, with D tentatively TRBD2 (5 bases). The CDR3 is 14 residues long. CDR1 and CDR2 from the germline V gene are SGHTA and FQGNSA. V was trimmed by 3 bases and J by 10 bases, leaving 18 bases between them. CDR3 region: CASSFKDKPRDQYF. CDR3 nucleotides: TGTGCCAGCAGCTTTAAAGACAAGCCGAGGGACCAGTACTTC. The entire variable domain, with the rest obtained from reference TRBV7-2 and TRBJ2-5, is as follows: GAGVSQSPSNKVTEKGKDVELRCDPISGHTALYWYRQSLGQGLEFLIYFQGNSAPDKSGLPSDRFSAERTGGSVSTLTIQRTQQEDSAVYLCASSFKDKPRDQYFGPGTRLLVL.

This clone was recorded a few times. This CDR3 is CASSLDWNEKLFF. The DNA of the CDR3 is TGTGCCAGCAGCTTGGACTGGAATGAAAAACTGTTTTTT. The chain is built from TRBV6-6 and TRBJ1-4; D unclear. CDR3 length: 13 residues. The germline V and J ends were trimmed by 6 bases and 5 bases, with 10 bases remaining between them. Per the germline V gene, CDR1 is MNHNY and CDR2 is SVGAGI (reference sequence).

The V call is TRBV14, the J call TRBJ1-2, with D perhaps matching TRBD1 (6 bases). Germline-derived CDR1 and CDR2 are SGHDN and FVKESK. V was pared by 3 bases and J by 4 bases, with 18 bases between. This CDR3 is built from 16 residues. The CDR3 coding sequence is TGTGCCAGCAGCCAGGGGCAGGGGAGATCTGGCTATGGCTACACCTTC. Encoded protein: CASSQGQGRSGYGYTF. Together with reference TRBV14 and TRBJ1-2, the CDR3 gives the full variable domain: EAGVTQFPSHSVIEKGQTVTLRCDPISGHDNLYWYRRVMGKEIKFLLHFVKESKQDESGMPNNRFLAERTGGTYSTLKVQPAELEDSGVYFCASSQGQGRSGYGYTFGSGTRLTVV.